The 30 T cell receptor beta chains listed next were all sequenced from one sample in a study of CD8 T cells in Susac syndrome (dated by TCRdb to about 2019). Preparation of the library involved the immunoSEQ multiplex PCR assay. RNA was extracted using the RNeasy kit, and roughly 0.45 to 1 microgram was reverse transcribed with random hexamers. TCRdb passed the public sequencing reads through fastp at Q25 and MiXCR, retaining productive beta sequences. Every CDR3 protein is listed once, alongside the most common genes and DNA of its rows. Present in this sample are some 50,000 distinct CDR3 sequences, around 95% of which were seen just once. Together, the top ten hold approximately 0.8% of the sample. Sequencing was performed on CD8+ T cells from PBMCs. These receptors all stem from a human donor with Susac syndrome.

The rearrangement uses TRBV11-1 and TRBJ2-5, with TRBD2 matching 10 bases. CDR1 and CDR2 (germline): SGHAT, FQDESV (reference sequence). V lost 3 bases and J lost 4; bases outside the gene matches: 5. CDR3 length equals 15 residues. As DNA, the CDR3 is TGTGCCAGCAGCTTGCTCGGACTAGCGGCAGAGACCCAGTACTTC. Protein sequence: CASSLLGLAAETQYF.

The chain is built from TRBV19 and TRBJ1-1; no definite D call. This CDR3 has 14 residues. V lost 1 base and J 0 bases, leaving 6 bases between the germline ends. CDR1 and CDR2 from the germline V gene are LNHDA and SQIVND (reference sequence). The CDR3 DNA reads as TGTGCCAGTAGTATAGCAAGAGTGAACACTGAAGCTTTCTTT. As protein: CASSIARVNTEAFF.

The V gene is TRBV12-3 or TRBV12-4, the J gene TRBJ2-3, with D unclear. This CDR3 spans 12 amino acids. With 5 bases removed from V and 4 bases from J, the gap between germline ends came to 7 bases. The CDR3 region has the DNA TGTGCCAGCAGTCACTCTTCAGATACGCAGTATTTT. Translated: CASSHSSDTQYF.

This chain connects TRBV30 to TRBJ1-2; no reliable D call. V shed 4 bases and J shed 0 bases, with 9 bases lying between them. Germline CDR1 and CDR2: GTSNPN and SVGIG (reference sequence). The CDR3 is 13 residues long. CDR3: CAWTGGSNYGYTF. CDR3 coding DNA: TGTGCCTGGACCGGCGGCTCTAACTATGGCTACACCTTC. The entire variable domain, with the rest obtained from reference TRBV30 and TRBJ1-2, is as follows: SQTIHQWPATLVQPVGSPLSLECTVEGTSNPNLYWYRQAAGRGLQLLFYSVGIGQISSEVPQNLSASRPQDRQFILSSKKLLLSDSGFYLCAWTGGSNYGYTFGSGTRLTVV.

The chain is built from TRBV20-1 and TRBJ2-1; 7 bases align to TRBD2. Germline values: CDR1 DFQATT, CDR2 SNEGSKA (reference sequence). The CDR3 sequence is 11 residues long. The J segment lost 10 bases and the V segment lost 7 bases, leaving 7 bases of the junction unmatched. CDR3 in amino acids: CSGGWGGEQFF. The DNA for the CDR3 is TGCAGTGGTGGGTGGGGGGGAGAGCAGTTCTTC.

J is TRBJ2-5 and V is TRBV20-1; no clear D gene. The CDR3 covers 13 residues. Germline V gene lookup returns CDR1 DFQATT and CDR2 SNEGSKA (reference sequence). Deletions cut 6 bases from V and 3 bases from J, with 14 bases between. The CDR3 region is CSASSQTEETQYF. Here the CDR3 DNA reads TGCAGTGCGAGCTCGCAGACTGAAGAGACCCAGTACTTC.

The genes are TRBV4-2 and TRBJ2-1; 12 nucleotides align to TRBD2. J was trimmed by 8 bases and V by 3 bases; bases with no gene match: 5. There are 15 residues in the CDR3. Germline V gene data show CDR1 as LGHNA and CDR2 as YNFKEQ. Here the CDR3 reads CASSHPSGGADEQFF. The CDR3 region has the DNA TGTGCCAGCAGCCATCCTAGCGGGGGGGCCGATGAGCAGTTCTTC.

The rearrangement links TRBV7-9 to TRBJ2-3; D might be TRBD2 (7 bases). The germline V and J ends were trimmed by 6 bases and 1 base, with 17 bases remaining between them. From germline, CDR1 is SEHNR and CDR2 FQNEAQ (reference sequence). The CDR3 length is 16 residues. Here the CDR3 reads CASRVGGTPRTDTQYF. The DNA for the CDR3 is TGTGCCAGCAGGGTGGGGGGGACACCCCGCACAGATACGCAGTATTTT.

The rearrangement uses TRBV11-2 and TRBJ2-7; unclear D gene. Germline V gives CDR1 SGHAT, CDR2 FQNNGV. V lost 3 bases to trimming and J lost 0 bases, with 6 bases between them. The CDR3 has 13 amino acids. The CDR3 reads CASSLSTSYEQYF. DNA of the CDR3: TGTGCCAGCAGCTTGAGTACCTCCTACGAGCAGTACTTC.

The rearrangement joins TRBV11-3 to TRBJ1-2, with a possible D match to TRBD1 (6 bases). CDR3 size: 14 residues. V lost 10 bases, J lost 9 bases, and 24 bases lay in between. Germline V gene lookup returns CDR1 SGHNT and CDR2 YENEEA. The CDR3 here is CAIDFRGRGFCYTF. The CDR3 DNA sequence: TGTGCCATCGACTTCAGGGGCAGGGGATTTTGCTACACCTTC.

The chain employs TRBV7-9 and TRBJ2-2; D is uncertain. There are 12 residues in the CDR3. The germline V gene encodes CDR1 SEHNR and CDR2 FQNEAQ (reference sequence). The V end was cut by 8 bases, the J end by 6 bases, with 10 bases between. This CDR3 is CASVRQAGELFF. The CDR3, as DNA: TGTGCCAGCGTCCGGCAAGCCGGGGAGCTGTTTTTT.

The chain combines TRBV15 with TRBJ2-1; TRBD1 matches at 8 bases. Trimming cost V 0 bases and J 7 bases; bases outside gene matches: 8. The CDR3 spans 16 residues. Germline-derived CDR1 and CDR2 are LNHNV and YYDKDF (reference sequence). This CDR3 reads CATSRDPGGPHNEQFF. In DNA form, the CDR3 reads TGTGCCACCAGCAGAGACCCAGGGGGCCCACATAATGAGCAGTTCTTC.

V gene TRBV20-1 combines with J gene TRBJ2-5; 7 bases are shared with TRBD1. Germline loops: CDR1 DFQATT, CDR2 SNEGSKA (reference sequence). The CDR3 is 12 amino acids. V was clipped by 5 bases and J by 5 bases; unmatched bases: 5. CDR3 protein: CSAQGVWETQYF. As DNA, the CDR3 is TGCAGTGCTCAGGGGGTTTGGGAGACCCAGTACTTC.

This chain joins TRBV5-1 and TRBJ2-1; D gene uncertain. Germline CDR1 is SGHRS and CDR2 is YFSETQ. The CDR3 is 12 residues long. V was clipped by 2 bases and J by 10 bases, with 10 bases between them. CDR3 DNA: TGCGCCAGCAGCTTAAGTCAATGGGAGCAGTTCTTC. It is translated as CASSLSQWEQFF.

The DNA of the CDR3 is TGTGCCAGCAGTTTAAGTCCGGGGTCTGATACGCAGTATTTT. Its translation is CASSLSPGSDTQYF. The chain combines TRBV12-3 or TRBV12-4 with TRBJ2-3, with D possibly TRBD2 on 5 matching bases. This CDR3 has 14 amino acids. V was cut by 2 bases and J by 6 bases, with 12 bases left in between.

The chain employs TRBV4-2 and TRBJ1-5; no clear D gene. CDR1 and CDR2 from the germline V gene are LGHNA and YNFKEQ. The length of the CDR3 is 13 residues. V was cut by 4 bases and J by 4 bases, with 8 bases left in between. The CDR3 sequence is CASSPQENQPQHF. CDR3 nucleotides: TGTGCCAGCAGCCCCCAGGAGAATCAGCCCCAGCATTTT.

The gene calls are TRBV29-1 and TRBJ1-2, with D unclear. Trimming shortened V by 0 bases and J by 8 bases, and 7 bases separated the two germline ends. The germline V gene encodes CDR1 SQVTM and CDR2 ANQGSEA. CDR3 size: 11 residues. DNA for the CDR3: TGCAGCGTTGAAGATCGAAACGGCTACACCTTC. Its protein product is CSVEDRNGYTF.

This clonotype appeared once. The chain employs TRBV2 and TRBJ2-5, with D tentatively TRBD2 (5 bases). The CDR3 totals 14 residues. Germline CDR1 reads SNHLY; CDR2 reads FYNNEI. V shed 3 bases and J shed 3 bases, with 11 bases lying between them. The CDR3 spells CASSDGRSEETQYF. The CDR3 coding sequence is TGTGCCAGCAGTGATGGGCGTAGCGAAGAGACCCAGTACTTC.

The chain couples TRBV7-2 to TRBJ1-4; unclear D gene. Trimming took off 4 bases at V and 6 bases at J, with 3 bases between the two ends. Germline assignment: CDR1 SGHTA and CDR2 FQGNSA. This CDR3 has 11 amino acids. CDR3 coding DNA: TGTGCCAGCAGCTCCCATGAAAAACTGTTTTTT. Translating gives CASSSHEKLFF. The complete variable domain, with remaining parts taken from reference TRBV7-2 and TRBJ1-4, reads GAGVSQSPSNKVTEKGKDVELRCDPISGHTALYWYRQSLGQGLEFLIYFQGNSAPDKSGLPSDRFSAERTGGSVSTLTIQRTQQEDSAVYLCASSSHEKLFFGSGTQLSVL.

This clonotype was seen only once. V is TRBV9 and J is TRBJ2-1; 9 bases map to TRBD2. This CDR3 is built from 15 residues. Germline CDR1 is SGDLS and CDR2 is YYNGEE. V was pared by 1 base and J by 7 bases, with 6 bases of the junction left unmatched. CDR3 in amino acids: CASSVLGTSKNEQFF. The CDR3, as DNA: TGTGCCAGCAGCGTATTGGGGACTAGCAAAAATGAGCAGTTCTTC.

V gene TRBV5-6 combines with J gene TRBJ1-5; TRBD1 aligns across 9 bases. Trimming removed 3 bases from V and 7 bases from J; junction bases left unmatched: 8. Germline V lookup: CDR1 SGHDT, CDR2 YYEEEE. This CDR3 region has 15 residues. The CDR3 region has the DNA TGTGCCAGCAGCTCGGGGGACAGGGTTCGGCAGCCCCAGCATTTT. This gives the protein CASSSGDRVRQPQHF.

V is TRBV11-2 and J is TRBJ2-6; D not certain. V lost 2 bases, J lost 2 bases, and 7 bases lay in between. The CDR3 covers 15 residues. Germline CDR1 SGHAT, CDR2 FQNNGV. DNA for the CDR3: TGTGCCAGCAGCTTAAATTGGGCTGGGGCCAACGTCCTGACTTTC. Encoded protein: CASSLNWAGANVLTF. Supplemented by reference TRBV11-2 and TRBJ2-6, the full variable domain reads EAGVAQSPRYKIIEKRQSVAFWCNPISGHATLYWYQQILGQGPKLLIQFQNNGVVDDSQLPKDRFSAERLKGVDSTLKIQPAKLEDSAVYLCASSLNWAGANVLTFGAGSRLTVL.

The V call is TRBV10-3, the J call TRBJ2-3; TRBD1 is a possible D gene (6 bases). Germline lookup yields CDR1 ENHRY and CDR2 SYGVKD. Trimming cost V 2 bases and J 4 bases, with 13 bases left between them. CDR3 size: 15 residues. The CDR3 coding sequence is TGTGCCATCAGTGAGCTGGGGGCACAGCCAGATACGCAGTATTTT. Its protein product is CAISELGAQPDTQYF.

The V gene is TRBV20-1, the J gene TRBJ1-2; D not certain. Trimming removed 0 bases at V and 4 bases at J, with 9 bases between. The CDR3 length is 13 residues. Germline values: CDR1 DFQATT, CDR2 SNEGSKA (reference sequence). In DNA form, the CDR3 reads TGCAGTGCTAGAGAGGGTGGTGGCTATGGCTACACCTTC. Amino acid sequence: CSAREGGGYGYTF.

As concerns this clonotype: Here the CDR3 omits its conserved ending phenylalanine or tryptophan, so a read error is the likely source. The DNA for the CDR3 is TGTGCCAGCATAGGGTCGCGGGAGACCCAGTACCTC. It specifies CASIGSRETQYL. The rearrangement links TRBV2 to TRBJ2-5; D gene unclear. With 7 bases removed from V and 5 bases from J, the gap between germline ends came to 11 bases. The CDR3 loop spans 12 amino acids. Germline V gene data show CDR1 as SNHLY and CDR2 as FYNNEI.

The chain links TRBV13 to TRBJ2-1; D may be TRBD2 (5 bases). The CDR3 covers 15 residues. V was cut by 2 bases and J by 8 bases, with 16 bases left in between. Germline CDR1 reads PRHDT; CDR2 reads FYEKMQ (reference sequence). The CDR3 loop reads CASSLIRGRMDEQFF. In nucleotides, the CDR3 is TGTGCCAGCAGCTTAATCCGGGGTAGGATGGATGAGCAGTTCTTC.

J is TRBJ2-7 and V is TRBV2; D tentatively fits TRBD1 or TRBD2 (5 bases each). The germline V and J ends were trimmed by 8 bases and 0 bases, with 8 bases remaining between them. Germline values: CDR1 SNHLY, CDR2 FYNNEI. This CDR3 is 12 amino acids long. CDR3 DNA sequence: TGTGCCAGCCTGGGGGACTCCTACGAGCAGTACTTC. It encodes CASLGDSYEQYF. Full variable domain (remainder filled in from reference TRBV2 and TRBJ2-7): EPEVTQTPSHQVTQMGQEVILRCVPISNHLYFYWYRQILGQKVEFLVSFYNNEISEKSEIFDDQFSVERPDGSNFTLKIRSTKLEDSAMYFCASLGDSYEQYFGPGTRLTVT.

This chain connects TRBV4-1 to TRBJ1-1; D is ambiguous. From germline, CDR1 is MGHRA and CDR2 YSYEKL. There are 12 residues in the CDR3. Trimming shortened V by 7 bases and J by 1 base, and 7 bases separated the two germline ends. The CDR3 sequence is CASMGRNTEAFF. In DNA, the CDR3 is TGCGCCAGCATGGGGAGGAACACTGAAGCTTTCTTT.

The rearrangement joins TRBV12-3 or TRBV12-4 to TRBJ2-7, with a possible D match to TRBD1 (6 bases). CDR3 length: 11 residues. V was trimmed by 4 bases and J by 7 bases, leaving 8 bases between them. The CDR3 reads CASSYRAEQYF. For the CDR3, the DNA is TGTGCCAGCAGTTACAGGGCGGAGCAGTACTTC.

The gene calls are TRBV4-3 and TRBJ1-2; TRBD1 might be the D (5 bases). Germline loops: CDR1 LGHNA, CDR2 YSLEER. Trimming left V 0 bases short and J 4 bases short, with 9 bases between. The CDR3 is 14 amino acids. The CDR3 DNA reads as TGCGCCAGCAGCCAAGAAAGGGGAACCTATGGCTACACCTTC. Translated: CASSQERGTYGYTF.